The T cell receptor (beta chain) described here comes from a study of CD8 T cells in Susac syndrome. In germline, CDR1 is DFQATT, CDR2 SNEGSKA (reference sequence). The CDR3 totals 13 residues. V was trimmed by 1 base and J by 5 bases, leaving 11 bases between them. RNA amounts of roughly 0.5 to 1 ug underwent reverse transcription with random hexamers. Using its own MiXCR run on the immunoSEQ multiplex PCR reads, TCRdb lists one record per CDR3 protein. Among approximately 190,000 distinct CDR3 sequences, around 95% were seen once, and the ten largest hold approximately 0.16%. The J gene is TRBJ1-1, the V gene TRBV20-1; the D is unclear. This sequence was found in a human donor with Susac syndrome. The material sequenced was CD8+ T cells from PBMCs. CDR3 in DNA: TGCAGTGCTAGAGCCATCGTGGGAACTGAAGCTTTCTTT. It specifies CSARAIVGTEAFF.